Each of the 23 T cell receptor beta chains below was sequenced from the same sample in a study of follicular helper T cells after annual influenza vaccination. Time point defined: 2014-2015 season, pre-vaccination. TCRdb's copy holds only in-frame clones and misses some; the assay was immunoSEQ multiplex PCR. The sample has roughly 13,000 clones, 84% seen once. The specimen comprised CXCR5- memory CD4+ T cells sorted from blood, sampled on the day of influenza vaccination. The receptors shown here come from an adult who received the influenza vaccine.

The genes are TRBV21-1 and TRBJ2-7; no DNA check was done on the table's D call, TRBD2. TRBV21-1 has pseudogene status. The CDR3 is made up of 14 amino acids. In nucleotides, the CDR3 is TGTGCCAGCAGCACCCGGGGGAAGTCCTACGAGCAGTACTTC. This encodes CASSTRGKSYEQYF.

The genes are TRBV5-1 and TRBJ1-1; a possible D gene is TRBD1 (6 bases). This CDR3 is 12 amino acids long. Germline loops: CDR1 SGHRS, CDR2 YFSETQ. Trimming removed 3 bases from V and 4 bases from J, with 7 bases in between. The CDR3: CASSSGVTEAFF. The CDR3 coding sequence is TGCGCCAGCAGCTCAGGGGTCACTGAAGCTTTCTTT.

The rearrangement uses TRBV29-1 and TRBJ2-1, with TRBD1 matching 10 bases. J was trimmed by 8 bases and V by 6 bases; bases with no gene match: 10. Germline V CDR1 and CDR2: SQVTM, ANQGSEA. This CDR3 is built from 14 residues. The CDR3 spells CSVPRQGADDEQFF. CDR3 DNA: TGCAGCGTCCCCCGACAGGGGGCTGATGATGAGCAGTTCTTC.

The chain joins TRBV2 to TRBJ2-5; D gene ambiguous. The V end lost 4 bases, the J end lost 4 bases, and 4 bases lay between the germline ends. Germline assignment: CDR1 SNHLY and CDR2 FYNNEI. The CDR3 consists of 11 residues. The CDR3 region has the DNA TGTGCCAGCAGTGTAGCAGAGACCCAGTACTTC. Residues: CASSVAETQYF.

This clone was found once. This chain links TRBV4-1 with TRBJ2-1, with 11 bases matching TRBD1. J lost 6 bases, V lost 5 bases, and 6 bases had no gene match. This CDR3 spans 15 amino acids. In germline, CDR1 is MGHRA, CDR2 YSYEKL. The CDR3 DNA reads TGCGCCAGCAGCACTGGACAGGGGGCGGTCAATGAGCAGTTCTTC. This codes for CASSTGQGAVNEQFF.

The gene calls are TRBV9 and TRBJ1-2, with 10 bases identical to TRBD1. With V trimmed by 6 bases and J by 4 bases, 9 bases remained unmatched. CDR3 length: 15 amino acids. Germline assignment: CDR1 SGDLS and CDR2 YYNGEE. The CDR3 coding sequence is TGTGCCAGCACCCGGGACAGGGGAAATGGCTATGGCTACACCTTC. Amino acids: CASTRDRGNGYGYTF.

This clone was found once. The CDR3 coding sequence is TGTGCCAGCAAACAGGGGGCAGATAACTATGGCTACACCTTC. It encodes CASKQGADNYGYTF. V is TRBV7-9 and J is TRBJ1-2; 9 bases are a match to TRBD1. CDR1 is SEHNR, CDR2 FQNEAQ, per germline (reference sequence). Trimming cost V 7 bases and J 1 base; bases outside gene matches: 4. This CDR3 region has 14 residues.

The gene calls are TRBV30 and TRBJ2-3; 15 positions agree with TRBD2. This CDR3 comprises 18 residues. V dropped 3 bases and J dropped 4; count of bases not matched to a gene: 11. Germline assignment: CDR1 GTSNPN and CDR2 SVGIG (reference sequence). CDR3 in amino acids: CAWSTSRTSGGAADTQYF. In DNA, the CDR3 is TGTGCCTGGAGCACTAGCCGGACTAGCGGGGGGGCCGCAGATACGCAGTATTTT.

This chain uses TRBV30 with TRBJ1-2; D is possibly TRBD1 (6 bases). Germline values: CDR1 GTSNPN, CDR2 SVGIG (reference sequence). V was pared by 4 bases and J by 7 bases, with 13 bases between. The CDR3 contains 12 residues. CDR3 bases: TGTGCCTGGACGGGGGGGCAAGGTGGCTACACCTTC. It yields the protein CAWTGGQGGYTF.

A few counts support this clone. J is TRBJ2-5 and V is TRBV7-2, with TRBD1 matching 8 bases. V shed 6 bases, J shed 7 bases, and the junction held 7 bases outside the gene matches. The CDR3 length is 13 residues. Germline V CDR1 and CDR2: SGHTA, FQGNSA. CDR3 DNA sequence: TGTGCCAGCAGTGTGGACAGGGAAGGGACCCAGTACTTC. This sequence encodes CASSVDREGTQYF.

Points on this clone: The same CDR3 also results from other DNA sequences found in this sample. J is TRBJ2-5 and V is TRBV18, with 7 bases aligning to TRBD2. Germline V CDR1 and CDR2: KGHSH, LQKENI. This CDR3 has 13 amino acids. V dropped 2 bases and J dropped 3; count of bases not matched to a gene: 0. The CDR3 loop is CASSPGLEETQYF. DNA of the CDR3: TGTGCCAGCTCACCAGGACTAGAAGAGACCCAGTACTTC. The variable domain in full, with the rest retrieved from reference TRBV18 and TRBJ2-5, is NAGVMQNPRHLVRRRGQEARLRCSPMKGHSHVYWYRQLPEEGLKFMVYLQKENIIDESGMPKERFSAEFPKEGPSILRIQQVVRGDSAAYFCASSPGLEETQYFGPGTRLLVL.

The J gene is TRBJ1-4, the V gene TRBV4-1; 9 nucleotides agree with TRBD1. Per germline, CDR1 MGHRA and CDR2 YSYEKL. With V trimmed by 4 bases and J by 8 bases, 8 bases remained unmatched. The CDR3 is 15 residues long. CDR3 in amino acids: CASSRPPGTGEKLFF. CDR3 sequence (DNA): TGCGCCAGCAGCCGCCCCCCCGGGACAGGGGAAAAACTGTTTTTT.

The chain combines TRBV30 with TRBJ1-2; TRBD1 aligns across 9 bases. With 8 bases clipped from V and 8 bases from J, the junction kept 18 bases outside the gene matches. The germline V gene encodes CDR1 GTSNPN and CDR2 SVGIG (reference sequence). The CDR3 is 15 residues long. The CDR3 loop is CAKTPGTGLLRGYTF. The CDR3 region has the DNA TGTGCCAAGACACCCGGGACAGGGTTGCTAAGAGGCTACACCTTC.

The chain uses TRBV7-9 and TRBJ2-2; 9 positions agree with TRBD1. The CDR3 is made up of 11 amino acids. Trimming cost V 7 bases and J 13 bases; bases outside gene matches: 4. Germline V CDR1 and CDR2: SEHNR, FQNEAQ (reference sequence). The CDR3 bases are TGTGCCAGCAACCTGGACAGGGGGCTGTTTTTT. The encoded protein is CASNLDRGLFF.

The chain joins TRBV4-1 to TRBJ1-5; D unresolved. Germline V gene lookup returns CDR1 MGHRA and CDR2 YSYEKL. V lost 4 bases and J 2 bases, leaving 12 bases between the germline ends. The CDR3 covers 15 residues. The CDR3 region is CASSPRNPGNQPQHF. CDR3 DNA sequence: TGCGCCAGCAGCCCAAGAAATCCAGGCAATCAGCCCCAGCATTTT.

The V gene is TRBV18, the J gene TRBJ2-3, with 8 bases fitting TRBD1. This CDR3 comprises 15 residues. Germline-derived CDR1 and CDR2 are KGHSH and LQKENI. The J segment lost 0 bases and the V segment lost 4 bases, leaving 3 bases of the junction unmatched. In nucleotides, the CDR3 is TGTGCCAGCTCACAGCGGACAGGGAGCACAGATACGCAGTATTTT. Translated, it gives CASSQRTGSTDTQYF.

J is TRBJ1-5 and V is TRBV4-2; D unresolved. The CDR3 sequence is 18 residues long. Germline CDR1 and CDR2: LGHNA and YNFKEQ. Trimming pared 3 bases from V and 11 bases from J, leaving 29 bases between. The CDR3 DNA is TGTGCCAGCAGCCAGGATCGTTTTAGGGCGGACGGAGCGGGGTCCCAGCATTTT. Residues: CASSQDRFRADGAGSQHF.

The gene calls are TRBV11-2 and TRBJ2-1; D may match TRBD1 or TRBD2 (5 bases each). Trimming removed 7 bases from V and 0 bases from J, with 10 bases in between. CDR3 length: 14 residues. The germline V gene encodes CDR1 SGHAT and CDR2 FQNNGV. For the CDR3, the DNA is TGTGCCAGCATTGGGGGAAGCTCCTACAATGAGCAGTTCTTC. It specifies CASIGGSSYNEQFF.

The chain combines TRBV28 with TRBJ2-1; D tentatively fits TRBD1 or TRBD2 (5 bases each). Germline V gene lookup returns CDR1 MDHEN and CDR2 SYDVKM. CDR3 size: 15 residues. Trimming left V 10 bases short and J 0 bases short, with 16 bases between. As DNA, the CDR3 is TGTGCCACGCGTACGACGGGGCTCTCCTACAATGAGCAGTTCTTC. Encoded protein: CATRTTGLSYNEQFF.

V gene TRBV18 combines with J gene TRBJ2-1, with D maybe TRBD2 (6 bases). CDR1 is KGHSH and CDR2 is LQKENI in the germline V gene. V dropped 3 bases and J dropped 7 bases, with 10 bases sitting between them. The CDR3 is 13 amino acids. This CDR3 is CASSPVGGNEQFF. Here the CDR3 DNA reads TGTGCCAGCTCACCCGTGGGGGGAAATGAGCAGTTCTTC.

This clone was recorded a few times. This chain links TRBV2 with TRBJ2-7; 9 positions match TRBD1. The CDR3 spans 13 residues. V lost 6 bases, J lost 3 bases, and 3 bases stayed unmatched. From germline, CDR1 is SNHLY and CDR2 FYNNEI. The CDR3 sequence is CASRGQGHYEQYF. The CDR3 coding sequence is TGTGCCAGCAGGGGACAGGGTCACTACGAGCAGTACTTC.

The CDR3 loop is CASSLARATDTQYF. The CDR3 bases are TGTGCCAGCAGCTTGGCTAGGGCTACCGATACGCAGTATTTT. V and J are TRBV7-2 and TRBJ2-3; no clear D gene. Trimming shortened V by 3 bases and J by 6 bases, and 13 bases separated the two germline ends. This CDR3 spans 14 amino acids. CDR1 is SGHTA, CDR2 FQGNSA, per germline.

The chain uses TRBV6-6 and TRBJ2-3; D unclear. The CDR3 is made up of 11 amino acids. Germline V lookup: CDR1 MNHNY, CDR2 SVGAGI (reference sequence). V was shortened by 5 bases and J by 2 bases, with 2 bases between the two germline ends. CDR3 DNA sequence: TGTGCCAGCAGTCCCACAGATACGCAGTATTTT. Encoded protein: CASSPTDTQYF.